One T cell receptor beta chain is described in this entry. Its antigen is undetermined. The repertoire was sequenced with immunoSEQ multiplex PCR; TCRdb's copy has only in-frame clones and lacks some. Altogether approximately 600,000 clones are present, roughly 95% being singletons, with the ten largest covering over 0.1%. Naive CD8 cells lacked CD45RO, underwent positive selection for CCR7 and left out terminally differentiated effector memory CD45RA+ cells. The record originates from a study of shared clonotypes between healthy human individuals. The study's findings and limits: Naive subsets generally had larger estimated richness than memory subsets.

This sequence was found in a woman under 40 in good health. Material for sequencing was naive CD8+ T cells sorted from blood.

Here the CDR3 reads CASSQESGLVAQTDTQYF. CDR3 bases: TGTGCCAGCAGCCAAGAATCGGGTCTAGTCGCCCAAACAGATACGCAGTATTTT. The chain is built from TRBV4-2 and TRBJ2-3; no definite D call. The CDR3 length is 18 residues. Germline CDR1 and CDR2: LGHNA and YNFKEQ. V was pared by 0 bases and J by 3 bases, with 19 bases between.